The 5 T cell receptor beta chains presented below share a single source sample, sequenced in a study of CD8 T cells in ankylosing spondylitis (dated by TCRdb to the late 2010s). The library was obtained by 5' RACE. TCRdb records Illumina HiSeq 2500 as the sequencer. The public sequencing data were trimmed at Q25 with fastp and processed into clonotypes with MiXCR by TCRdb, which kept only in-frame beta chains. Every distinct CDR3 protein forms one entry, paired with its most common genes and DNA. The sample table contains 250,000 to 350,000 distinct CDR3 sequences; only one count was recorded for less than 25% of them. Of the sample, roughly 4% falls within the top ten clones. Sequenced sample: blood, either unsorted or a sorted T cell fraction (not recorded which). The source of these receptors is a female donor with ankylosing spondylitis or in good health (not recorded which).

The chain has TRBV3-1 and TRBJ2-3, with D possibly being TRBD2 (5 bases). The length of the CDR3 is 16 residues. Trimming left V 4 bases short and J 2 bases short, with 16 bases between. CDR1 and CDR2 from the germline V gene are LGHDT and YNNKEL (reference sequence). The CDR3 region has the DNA TGTGCCAGCAGCCTTCCACTAGAGGCCGACACAGATACGCAGTATTTT. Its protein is CASSLPLEADTDTQYF.

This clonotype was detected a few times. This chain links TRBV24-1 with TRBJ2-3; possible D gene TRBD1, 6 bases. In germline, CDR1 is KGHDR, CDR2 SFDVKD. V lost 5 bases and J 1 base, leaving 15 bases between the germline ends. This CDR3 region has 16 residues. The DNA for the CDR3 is TGTGCCACCAGTGGACGGCGAGGGGGAGGCACAGATACGCAGTATTTT. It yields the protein CATSGRRGGGTDTQYF.

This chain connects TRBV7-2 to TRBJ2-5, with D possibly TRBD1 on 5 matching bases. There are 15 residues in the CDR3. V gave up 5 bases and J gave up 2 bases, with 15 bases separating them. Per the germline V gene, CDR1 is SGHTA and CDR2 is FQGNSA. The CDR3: CASSHRWARQETQYF. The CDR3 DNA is TGTGCCAGCAGCCACAGGTGGGCTAGACAAGAGACCCAGTACTTC.

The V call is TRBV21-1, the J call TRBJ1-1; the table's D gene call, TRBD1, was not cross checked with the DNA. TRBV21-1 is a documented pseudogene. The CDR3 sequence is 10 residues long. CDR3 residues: CASSPGEAFF. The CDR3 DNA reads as TGTGCCAGCAGCCCGGGTGAAGCTTTCTTT.

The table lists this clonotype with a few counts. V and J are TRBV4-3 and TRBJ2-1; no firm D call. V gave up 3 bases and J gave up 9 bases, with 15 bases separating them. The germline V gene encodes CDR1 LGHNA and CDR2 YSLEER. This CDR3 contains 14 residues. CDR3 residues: CASSQSSIELEQFF. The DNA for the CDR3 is TGCGCCAGCAGCCAGTCGTCGATCGAACTTGAGCAGTTCTTC.